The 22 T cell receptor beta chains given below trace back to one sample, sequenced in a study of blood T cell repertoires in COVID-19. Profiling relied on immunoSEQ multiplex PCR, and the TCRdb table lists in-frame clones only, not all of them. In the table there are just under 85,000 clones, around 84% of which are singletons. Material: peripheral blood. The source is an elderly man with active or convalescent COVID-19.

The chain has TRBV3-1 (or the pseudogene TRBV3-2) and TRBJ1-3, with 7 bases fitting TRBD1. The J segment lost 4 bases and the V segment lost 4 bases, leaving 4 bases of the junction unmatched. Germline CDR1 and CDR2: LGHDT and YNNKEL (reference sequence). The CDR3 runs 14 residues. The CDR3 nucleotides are TGTGCCAGCAGCCTAACAGGGGTGGGAAACACCATATATTTT. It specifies CASSLTGVGNTIYF.

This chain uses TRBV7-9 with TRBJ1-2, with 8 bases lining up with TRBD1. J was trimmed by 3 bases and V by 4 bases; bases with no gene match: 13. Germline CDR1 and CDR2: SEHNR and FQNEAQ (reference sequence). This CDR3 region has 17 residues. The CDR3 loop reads CASSSAVGQGNYYGYTF. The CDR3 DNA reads TGTGCCAGCAGCTCCGCGGTCGGACAGGGTAATTACTATGGCTACACCTTC. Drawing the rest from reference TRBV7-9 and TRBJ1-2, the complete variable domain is DTGVSQNPRHKITKRGQNVTFRCDPISEHNRLYWYRQTLGQGPEFLTYFQNEAQLEKSRLLSDRFSAERPKGSFSTLEIQRTEQGDSAMYLCASSSAVGQGNYYGYTFGSGTRLTVV.

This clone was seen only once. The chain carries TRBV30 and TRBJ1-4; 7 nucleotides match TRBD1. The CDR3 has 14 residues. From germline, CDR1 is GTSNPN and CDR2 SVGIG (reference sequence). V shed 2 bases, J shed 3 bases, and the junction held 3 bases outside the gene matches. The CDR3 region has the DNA TGTGCCTGGAGTCGGGACAGTCCTAATGAAAAACTGTTTTTT. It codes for CAWSRDSPNEKLFF.

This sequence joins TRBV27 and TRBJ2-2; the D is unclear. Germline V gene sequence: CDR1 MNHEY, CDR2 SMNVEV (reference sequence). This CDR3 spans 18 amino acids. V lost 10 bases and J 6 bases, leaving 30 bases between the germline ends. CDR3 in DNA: TGTGCCAACCAAACCGTCAACTCATTCCTGCCCTACCCCGGGGAGCTGTTTTTT. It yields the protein CANQTVNSFLPYPGELFF.

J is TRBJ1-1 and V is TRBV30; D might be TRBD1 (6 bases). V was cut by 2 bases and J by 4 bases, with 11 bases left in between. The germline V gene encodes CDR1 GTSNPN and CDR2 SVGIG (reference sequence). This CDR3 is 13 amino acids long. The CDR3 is CAWSKQGFTEAFF. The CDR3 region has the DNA TGTGCCTGGAGTAAACAGGGTTTCACTGAAGCTTTCTTT.

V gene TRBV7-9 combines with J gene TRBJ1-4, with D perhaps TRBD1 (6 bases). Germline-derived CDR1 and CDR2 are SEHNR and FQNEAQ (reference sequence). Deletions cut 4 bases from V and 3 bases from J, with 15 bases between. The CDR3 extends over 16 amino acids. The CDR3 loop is CASSSQVGTPNEKLFF. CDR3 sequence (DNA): TGTGCCAGCAGCTCCCAAGTCGGGACACCTAATGAAAAACTGTTTTTT.

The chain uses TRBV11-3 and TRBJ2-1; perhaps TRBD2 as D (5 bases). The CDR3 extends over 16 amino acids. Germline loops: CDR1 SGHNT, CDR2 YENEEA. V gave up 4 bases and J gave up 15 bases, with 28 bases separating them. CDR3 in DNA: TGTGCCAGCAGCTCCCTCTCGATCGGCGCGGGTCCCCCTCCGTTCTTC. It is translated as CASSSLSIGAGPPPFF.

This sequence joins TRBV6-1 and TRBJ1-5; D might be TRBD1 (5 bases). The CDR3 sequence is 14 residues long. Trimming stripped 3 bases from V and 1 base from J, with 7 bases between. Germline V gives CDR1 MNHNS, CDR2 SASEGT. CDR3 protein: CASSDQGSNQPQHF. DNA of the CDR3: TGTGCCAGCAGTGACCAGGGCAGCAATCAGCCCCAGCATTTT.

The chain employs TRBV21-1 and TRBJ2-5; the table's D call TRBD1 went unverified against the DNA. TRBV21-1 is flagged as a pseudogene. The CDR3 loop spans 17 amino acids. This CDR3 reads CASSKHAGTGGRETQYF. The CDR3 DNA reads TGTGCCAGCAGCAAACACGCAGGGACAGGGGGTAGGGAGACCCAGTACTTC.

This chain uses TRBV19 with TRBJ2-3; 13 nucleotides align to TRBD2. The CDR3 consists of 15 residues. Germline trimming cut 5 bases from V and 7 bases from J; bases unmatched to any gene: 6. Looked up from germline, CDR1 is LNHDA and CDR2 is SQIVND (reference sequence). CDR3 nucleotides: TGTGCCAGTAGTCCAGGGACTAGCGGGACTTATACGCAGTATTTT. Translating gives CASSPGTSGTYTQYF.

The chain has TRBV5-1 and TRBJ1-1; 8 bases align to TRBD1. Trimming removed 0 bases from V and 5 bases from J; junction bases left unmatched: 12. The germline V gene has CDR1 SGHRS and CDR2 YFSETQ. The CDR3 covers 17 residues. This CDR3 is CASSLAGQGAGRTEAFF. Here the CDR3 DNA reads TGCGCCAGCAGCTTGGCCGGGCAGGGGGCCGGTCGGACTGAAGCTTTCTTT.

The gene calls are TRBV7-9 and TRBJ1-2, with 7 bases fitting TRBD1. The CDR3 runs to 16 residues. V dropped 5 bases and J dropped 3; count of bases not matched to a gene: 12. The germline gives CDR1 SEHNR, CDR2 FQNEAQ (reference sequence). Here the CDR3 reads CASSTGTQGLDYGYTF. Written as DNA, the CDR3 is TGTGCCAGCAGCACCGGGACACAGGGGCTGGACTATGGCTACACCTTC.

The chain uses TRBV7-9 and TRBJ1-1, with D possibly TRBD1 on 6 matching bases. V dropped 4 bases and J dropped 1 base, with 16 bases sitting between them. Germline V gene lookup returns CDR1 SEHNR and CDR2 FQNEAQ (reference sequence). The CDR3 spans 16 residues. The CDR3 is CASSSYLGGPNTEAFF. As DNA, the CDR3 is TGTGCCAGCAGCTCGTATCTGGGGGGGCCGAACACTGAAGCTTTCTTT.

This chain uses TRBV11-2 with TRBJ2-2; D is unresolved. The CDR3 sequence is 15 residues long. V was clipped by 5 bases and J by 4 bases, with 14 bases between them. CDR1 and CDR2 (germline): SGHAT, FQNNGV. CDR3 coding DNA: TGTGCCAGCAGCCTGGCCCCCTCGGGCACCGGGGAGCTGTTTTTT. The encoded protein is CASSLAPSGTGELFF.

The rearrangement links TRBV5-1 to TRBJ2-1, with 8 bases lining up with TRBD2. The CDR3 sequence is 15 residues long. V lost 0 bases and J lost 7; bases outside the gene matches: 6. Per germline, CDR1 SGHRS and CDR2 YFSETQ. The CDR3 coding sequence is TGCGCCAGCAGCTTGGCAGGGACTAGAGGAAATGAGCAGTTCTTC. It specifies CASSLAGTRGNEQFF. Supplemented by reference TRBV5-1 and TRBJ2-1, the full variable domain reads KAGVTQTPRYLIKTRGQQVTLSCSPISGHRSVSWYQQTPGQGLQFLFEYFSETQRNKGNFPGRFSGRQFSNSRSEMNVSTLELGDSALYLCASSLAGTRGNEQFFGPGTRLTVL.

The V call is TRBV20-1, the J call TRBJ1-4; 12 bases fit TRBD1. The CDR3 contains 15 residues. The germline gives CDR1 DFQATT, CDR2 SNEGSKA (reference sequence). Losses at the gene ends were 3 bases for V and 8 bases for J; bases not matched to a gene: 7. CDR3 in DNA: TGCAGTGCTAGTCCGGGACAGGGGGCGAACGAAAAACTGTTTTTT. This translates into CSASPGQGANEKLFF.

CDR3 in amino acids: CASSLRQGRNSPLHF. The CDR3 DNA follows: TGTGCCAGCTCACTAAGACAGGGACGAAATTCACCCCTCCACTTT. The V call is TRBV18, the J call TRBJ1-6; 7 bases map to TRBD1. The germline V gene has CDR1 KGHSH and CDR2 LQKENI. Trimming removed 4 bases from V and 7 bases from J; junction bases left unmatched: 7. The CDR3 is 15 residues long.

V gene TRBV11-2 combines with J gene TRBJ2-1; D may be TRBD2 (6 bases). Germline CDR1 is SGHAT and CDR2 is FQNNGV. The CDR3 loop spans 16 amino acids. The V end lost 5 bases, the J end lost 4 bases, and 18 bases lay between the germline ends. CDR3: CASSPGIAAQYNEQFF. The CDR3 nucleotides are TGTGCCAGCAGCCCAGGGATAGCGGCCCAATACAATGAGCAGTTCTTC.

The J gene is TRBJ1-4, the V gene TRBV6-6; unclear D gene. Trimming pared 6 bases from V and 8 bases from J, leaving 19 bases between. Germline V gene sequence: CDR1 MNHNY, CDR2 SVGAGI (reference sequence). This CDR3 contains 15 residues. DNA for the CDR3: TGTGCCAGCAGCAACCTGGAGGCGAGAAGAGAAAAACTGTTTTTT. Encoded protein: CASSNLEARREKLFF.

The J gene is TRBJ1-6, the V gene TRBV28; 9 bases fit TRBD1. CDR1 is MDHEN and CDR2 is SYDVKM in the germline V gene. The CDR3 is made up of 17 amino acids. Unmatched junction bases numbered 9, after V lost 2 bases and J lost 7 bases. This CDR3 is CASSLIDRGFMNSPLHF. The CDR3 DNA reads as TGTGCCAGCAGTTTAATTGACAGGGGGTTTATGAATTCACCCCTCCACTTT.

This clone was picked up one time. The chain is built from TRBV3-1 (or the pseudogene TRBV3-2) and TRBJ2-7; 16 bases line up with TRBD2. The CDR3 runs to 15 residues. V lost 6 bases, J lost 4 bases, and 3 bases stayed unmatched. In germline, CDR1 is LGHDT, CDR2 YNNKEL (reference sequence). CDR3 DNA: TGTGCCAGCAGTCAGGGACTAGCGGGAGGGTACGAGCAGTACGTC. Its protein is CASSQGLAGGYEQYV.

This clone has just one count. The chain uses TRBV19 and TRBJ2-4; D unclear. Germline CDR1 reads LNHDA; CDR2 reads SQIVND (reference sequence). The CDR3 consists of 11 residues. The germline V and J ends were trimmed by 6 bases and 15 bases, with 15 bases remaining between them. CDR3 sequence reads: CASSTTTLRYF. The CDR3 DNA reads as TGTGCCAGTAGCACTACTACTTTGAGGTACTTC.